This record looks at one T cell receptor (beta chain) sequence and its context. The junction departs from the called germline gene at one end, perhaps through a read error. The blood RNA (from unsorted whole blood) was obtained, and germline DNA was also extracted. Starting from roughly 0.5 ug of total RNA, TCR beta cDNA was produced with a primer in the constant region. Construction of TCR beta libraries relied on three successive nested multiplex PCR rounds employing slightly modified ARM-PCR. It was with TRBV1-TRBV30 forward primers and a C-beta reverse primer that the first two PCR rounds were run, at approximately 10 cycles each. TCRdb re-called the multiplex PCR reads through MiXCR, storing one row per CDR3 protein. The profile shows approximately 330,000 distinct CDR3 sequences, less than 75% of them singletons. The data originate from a study of tumor-infiltrating lymphocytes in primary liver carcinoma.

The CDR3 loop spans 13 amino acids. Germline CDR1 is DFQATT and CDR2 is SNEGSKA (reference sequence). V is TRBV20-1 and J is TRBJ1-3; D unclear. The sequencing sample was made of peripheral blood. This TCR was recovered from a man between 40 and 49 years old with primary liver carcinoma and hepatitis B virus infection. CDR3 residues: CRARDLVASTIYF. The CDR3 DNA is TGCAGAGCTAGAGATCTGGTTGCAAGCACCATATATTTT.